The following is a T cell receptor (beta chain) sequence with its context. The data derive from a study of blood T cell repertoires in COVID-19. Study at large: The samples span acute and convalescent COVID-19 from the United States, Italy and Spain.

Generated by immunoSEQ multiplex PCR, the TCRdb table keeps only in-frame clones and is missing some. The sample includes roughly 150,000 clones, over 60% of them seen just once. The germline V and J ends were trimmed by 2 bases and 2 bases, with 12 bases remaining between them. The CDR3 has 15 amino acids. Germline lookup yields CDR1 SGHRS and CDR2 YFSETQ. The clonotype comes from a woman aged 80 or over with acute or convalescent COVID-19. Sample: peripheral blood. This chain links TRBV5-1 with TRBJ2-3, with D maybe TRBD1 (6 bases). Here the CDR3 reads CASSLGQSLTDTQYF. CDR3 sequence (DNA): TGCGCCAGCAGCTTAGGACAGTCTCTCACAGATACGCAGTATTTT.